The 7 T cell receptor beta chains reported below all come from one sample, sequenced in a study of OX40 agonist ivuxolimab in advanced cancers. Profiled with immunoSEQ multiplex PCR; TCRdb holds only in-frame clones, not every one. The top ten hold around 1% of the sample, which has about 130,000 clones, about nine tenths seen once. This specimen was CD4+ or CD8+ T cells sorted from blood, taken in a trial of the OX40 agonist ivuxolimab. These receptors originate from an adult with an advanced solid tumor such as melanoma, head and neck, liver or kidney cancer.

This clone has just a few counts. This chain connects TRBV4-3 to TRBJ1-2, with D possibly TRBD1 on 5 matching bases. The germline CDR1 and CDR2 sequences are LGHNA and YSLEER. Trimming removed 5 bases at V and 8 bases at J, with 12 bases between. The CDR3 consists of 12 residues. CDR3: CASSAPGRGYTF. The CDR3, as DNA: TGCGCCAGCAGCGCCCCAGGGCGCGGCTACACCTTC.

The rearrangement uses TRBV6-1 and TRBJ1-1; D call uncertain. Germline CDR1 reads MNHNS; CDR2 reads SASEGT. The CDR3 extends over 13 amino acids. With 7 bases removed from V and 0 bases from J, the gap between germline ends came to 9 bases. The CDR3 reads CASMTTMNTEAFF. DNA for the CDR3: TGTGCCAGCATGACAACAATGAACACTGAAGCTTTCTTT.

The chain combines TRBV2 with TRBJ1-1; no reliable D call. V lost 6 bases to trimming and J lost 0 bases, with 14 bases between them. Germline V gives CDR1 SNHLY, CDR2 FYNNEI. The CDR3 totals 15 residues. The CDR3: CASRTQATMNTEAFF. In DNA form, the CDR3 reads TGTGCCAGCAGAACCCAAGCGACCATGAACACTGAAGCTTTCTTT.

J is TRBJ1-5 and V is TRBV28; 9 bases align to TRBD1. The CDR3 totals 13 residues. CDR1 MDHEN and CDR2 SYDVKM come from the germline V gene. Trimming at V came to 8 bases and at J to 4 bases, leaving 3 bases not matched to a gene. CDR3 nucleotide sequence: TGTGCCAGCGCCGGGACAGGGAATCAGCCCCAGCATTTT. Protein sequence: CASAGTGNQPQHF. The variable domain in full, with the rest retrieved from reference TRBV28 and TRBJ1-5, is DVKVTQSSRYLVKRTGEKVFLECVQDMDHENMFWYRQDPGLGLRLIYFSYDVKMKEKGDIPEGYSVSREKKERFSLILESASTNQTSMYLCASAGTGNQPQHFGDGTRLSIL.

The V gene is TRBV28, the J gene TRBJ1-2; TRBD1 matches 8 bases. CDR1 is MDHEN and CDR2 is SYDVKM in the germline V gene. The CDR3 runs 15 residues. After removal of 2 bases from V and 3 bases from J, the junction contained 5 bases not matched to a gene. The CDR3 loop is CASSLGRGRDYGYTF. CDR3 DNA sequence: TGTGCCAGCAGTTTAGGCAGGGGGCGGGACTATGGCTACACCTTC.

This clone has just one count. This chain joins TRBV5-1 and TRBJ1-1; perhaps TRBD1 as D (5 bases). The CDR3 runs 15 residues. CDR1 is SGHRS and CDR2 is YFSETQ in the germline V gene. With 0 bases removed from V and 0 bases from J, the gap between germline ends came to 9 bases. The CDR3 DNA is TGCGCCAGCAGCTTGGGTCCGGGACTGAACACTGAAGCTTTCTTT. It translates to CASSLGPGLNTEAFF.

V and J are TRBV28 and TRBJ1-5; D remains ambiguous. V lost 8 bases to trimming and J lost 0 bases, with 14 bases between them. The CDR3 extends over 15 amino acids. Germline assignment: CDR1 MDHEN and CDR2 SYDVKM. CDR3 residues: CASLVGLYSNQPQHF. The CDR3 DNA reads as TGTGCCAGCCTCGTGGGCCTCTATAGCAATCAGCCCCAGCATTTT.